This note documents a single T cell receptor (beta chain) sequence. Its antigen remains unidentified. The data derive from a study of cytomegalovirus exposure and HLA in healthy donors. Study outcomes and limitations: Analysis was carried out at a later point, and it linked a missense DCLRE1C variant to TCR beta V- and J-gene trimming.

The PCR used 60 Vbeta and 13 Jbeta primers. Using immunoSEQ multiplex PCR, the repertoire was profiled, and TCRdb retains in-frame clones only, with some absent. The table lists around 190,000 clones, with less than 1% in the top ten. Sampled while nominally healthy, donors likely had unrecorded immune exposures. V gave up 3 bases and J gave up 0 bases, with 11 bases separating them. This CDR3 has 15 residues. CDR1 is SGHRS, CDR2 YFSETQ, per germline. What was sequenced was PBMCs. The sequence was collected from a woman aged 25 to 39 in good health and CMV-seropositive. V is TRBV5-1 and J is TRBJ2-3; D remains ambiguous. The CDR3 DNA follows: TGCGCCAGCAGCTCTCAACTGTCCAGCACAGATACGCAGTATTTT. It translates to CASSSQLSSTDTQYF.